The clone carrying this TCR beta chain was recorded only once. In the source study's methods: Amplification from reference gene primers served as the basis for estimated nucleated cell counts. This table comes from immunoSEQ multiplex PCR, and its TCRdb copy is limited to in-frame clones, with some not included. The V and J calls and the clone size are those of that table, but D and trimming were determined from the DNA. The table has about 86,000 clones, 80% to 85% seen once. The CDR3 sequence is 15 residues long. Losses at the gene ends were 4 bases for V and 2 bases for J; bases not matched to a gene: 7. The germline gives CDR1 SGHTA, CDR2 FQGNSA. This sample is part of a study of blood T cell repertoires in COVID-19.

The chain carries TRBV7-2 and TRBJ2-7; 8 nucleotides match TRBD2. The TCR comes from a woman older than 75 with active or convalescent COVID-19. The sample taken for sequencing was peripheral blood. The CDR3 DNA sequence: TGTGCCAGCAGCTCCGTAGCGGGACCGGCCTACGAGCAGTACTTC. Translated, it gives CASSSVAGPAYEQYF.